The rows below give T cell receptor beta chains drawn from one sample of a study of blood T cell repertoires in COVID-19. The protocol was immunoSEQ multiplex PCR, while the TCRdb copy is restricted to in-frame clones and leaves out a portion. The table includes around 160,000 clones, 65% to 90% detected once. The sequenced sample was peripheral blood. Receptors were obtained from a man aged 60-69 years with acute or convalescent COVID-19. Both conserved end residues are part of each CDR3. A D gene is named only where the DNA matches it firmly. Not all rows give a size; the values are once, few, many and, for expanded clones, a class.

size: -; D: TRBD1; J: TRBJ2-1; V: TRBV7-9; DNA: TGTGCCAGCCTTCTCGGACAGGGTCTTCGGGATGAGCAGTTCTTC; CDR3: CASLLGQGLRDEQFF
size: once; D: -; J: TRBJ1-1; V: TRBV7-6; DNA: TGTGCCAGCAGCCAACAGGGTAACACTGAAGCTTTCTTT; CDR3: CASSQQGNTEAFF
size: -; D: TRBD1; J: TRBJ2-3; V: TRBV7-8; DNA: TGTGCCAGCAGCTTACTTGGACAGGTCACAGATACGCAGTATTTT; CDR3: CASSLLGQVTDTQYF
size: -; D: -; J: TRBJ1-2; V: TRBV28; DNA: TGTGCCATCCAATCCCCAGGGGCCTTGTATGGCTACACCTTC; CDR3: CAIQSPGALYGYTF
size: -; D: TRBD2; J: TRBJ2-1; V: TRBV5-1; DNA: TGCGCCAGCAGCTTACGTAGCGGGAATCAAAACAATGAGCAGTTCTTC; CDR3: CASSLRSGNQNNEQFF
size: -; D: TRBD1; J: TRBJ2-1; V: TRBV28; DNA: TGTGCCAGCAGTTTAGGACAGGGGCTCCATGAGCAGTTCTTC; CDR3: CASSLGQGLHEQFF
size: -; D: -; J: TRBJ1-1; V: TRBV15; DNA: TGTGCCACCAGCAGAGATCTGTTCAGCACTGAAGCTTTCTTT; CDR3: CATSRDLFSTEAFF
size: -; D: -; J: TRBJ1-3; V: TRBV2; DNA: TGTGCCAGCAGTGGCGTTGCCTCTGGAAACACCATATATTTT; CDR3: CASSGVASGNTIYF
size: -; D: TRBD2; J: TRBJ2-2; V: TRBV27; DNA: TGTGCCAGCAGTTCTTGGACTAGCAATACCGGGGAGCTGTTTTTT; CDR3: CASSSWTSNTGELFF
size: -; D: TRBD2; J: TRBJ2-3; V: TRBV28; DNA: TGTGCCAGTCAACTAGCGGGGCCAGATACGCAGTATTTT; CDR3: CASQLAGPDTQYF
size: -; D: -; J: TRBJ2-3; V: TRBV19; DNA: TGTGCCAGTAGTCCATGGGTGGCGGACAGAGTTACAGATACGCAGTATTTT; CDR3: CASSPWVADRVTDTQYF
size: -; D: -; J: TRBJ1-1; V: TRBV5-4; DNA: TGTGCCAGCAGCTTGGGTCAGGGAGGAACTGAAGCTTTCTTT; CDR3: CASSLGQGGTEAFF
size: once; D: TRBD1; J: TRBJ1-2; V: TRBV25-1; DNA: TGTGCCAGCAGTGATGGACAGGGCGCTTATCGGGAGGGCTACACCTTC; CDR3: CASSDGQGAYREGYTF
size: once; D: TRBD1; J: TRBJ1-2; V: TRBV5-1; DNA: TGCGCCAGCAGCTCGATCGGATCGGGACAGGGCTATGGCTACACCTTC; CDR3: CASSSIGSGQGYGYTF
size: -; D: -; J: TRBJ2-7; V: TRBV2; DNA: TGTGCCAGCACCCGGGCCTTAGCGTCCTACGAGCAGTACTTC; CDR3: CASTRALASYEQYF
size: -; D: TRBD1; J: TRBJ2-7; V: TRBV19; DNA: TGTGCCAGTAGTATTCCCGGACAGGGGGCCTACGAGCAGTACTTC; CDR3: CASSIPGQGAYEQYF
size: -; D: -; J: TRBJ2-1; V: TRBV18; DNA: TGTGCCAGCTCACCCGGGCCCCAGGGATCCTACAATGAGCAGTTCTTC; CDR3: CASSPGPQGSYNEQFF
size: -; D: -; J: TRBJ1-4; V: TRBV30; DNA: TGTGCCTGGAGACGTCTCCCCTCGGGGGGAAAACTGTTTTTT; CDR3: CAWRRLPSGGKLFF
size: -; D: -; J: TRBJ1-1; V: TRBV28; DNA: TGTGCCAGCAGTCCCCTGAAAGGGGACACTGAAGCTTTCTTT; CDR3: CASSPLKGDTEAFF
size: -; D: -; J: TRBJ2-7; V: TRBV4-1; DNA: TGCGCCAGCAGCCAAGAACGCGGTCCCTACGAGCAGTACTTC; CDR3: CASSQERGPYEQYF
size: few; D: -; J: TRBJ2-7; V: TRBV18; DNA: TGTGCCAGCTCACCACTTTCTCTGGGACTGAACTACGAGCAGTACTTC; CDR3: CASSPLSLGLNYEQYF
size: -; D: TRBD1; J: TRBJ1-5; V: TRBV7-6; DNA: TGTGCCAGCAGCCCCGGGACAGCCTATAGCAATCAGCCCCAGCATTTT; CDR3: CASSPGTAYSNQPQHF
size: many; D: TRBD2; J: TRBJ2-1; V: TRBV9; DNA: TGTGCCAGCAGCGTAGCGGGCGGGAGGACCTACAATGAGCAGTTCTTC; CDR3: CASSVAGGRTYNEQFF
size: -; D: TRBD1; J: TRBJ1-4; V: TRBV18; DNA: TGTGCCAGCTCACCTGGACAGGAAGAAAAACTGTTTTTT; CDR3: CASSPGQEEKLFF
size: -; D: TRBD2; J: TRBJ2-1; V: TRBV5-1; DNA: TGCGCCAGCAGCTTGCAGGCGGGAGGCAATGAGCAGTTCTTC; CDR3: CASSLQAGGNEQFF
size: once; D: TRBD2; J: TRBJ2-1; V: TRBV19; DNA: TGTGCCAGTAGTATTGCTAGCGGGAGGAATGAGCAGTTCTTC; CDR3: CASSIASGRNEQFF
size: -; D: TRBD1; J: TRBJ2-2; V: TRBV5-4; DNA: TGTGCCAGCAGCCCACCGGGACAGGGGAACACCGGGGAGCTGTTTTTT; CDR3: CASSPPGQGNTGELFF
size: -; D: -; J: TRBJ2-6; V: TRBV7-2; DNA: TGTGCCAGCAGCTTAAAGGGGGTTTCCGGGGCCAACGTCCTGACTTTC; CDR3: CASSLKGVSGANVLTF
size: -; D: -; J: TRBJ1-1; V: TRBV9; DNA: TGTGCCAGCAGCGTAGAGGCCCAGGGCCGCACTGAAGCTTTCTTT; CDR3: CASSVEAQGRTEAFF
size: -; D: -; J: TRBJ2-3; V: TRBV19; DNA: TGTGCCAGTAGTATCCAGGGGATAGATACGCAGTATTTT; CDR3: CASSIQGIDTQYF
size: -; D: -; J: TRBJ1-4; V: TRBV28; DNA: TGTGCCAGCAGTATCTTACGGGCTAATGAAAAACTGTTTTTT; CDR3: CASSILRANEKLFF
size: -; D: -; J: TRBJ1-5; V: TRBV10-3; DNA: TGTGCCATCAGTGGACAGCACAATCAGCCCCAGCATTTT; CDR3: CAISGQHNQPQHF
size: -; D: -; J: TRBJ2-4; V: TRBV2; DNA: TGTGCCAGCAGAACGGGACTGATAAACATTCAGTACTTC; CDR3: CASRTGLINIQYF
size: once; D: TRBD1; J: TRBJ2-7; V: TRBV19; DNA: TGTGCCAGTAGTCCCGGGACAGCCTACGAGCAGTACTTC; CDR3: CASSPGTAYEQYF
size: -; D: -; J: TRBJ1-2; V: TRBV30; DNA: TGTGCCTGGAGGCCCGGGACTAACTATGGCTACACCTTC; CDR3: CAWRPGTNYGYTF
size: once; D: -; J: TRBJ2-1; V: TRBV15; DNA: TGTGCCACCAGCAGAGATGTAGGAGGGGACAATGAGCAGTTCTTC; CDR3: CATSRDVGGDNEQFF
size: -; D: -; J: TRBJ1-4; V: TRBV30; DNA: TGTGCCTGGAGTGCAACAGGGAGGGGCAGGGGAAAACTGTTTTTT; CDR3: CAWSATGRGRGKLFF
size: -; D: TRBD1; J: TRBJ2-7; V: TRBV7-9; DNA: TGTGCCAGCAGCCCAGGACAGGGGGCGCGAGACGAGCAGTACTTC; CDR3: CASSPGQGARDEQYF
size: -; D: TRBD2; J: TRBJ2-1; V: TRBV29-1; DNA: TGCAGCGGGACTAGGGCAGGAGACTCCTACAATGAGCAGTTCTTC; CDR3: CSGTRAGDSYNEQFF
size: -; D: -; J: TRBJ1-5; V: TRBV30; DNA: TGTGCCTGGAGTCCACAGTGGGCCGAGCCCCAGCATTTT; CDR3: CAWSPQWAEPQHF
size: -; D: -; J: TRBJ1-5; V: TRBV6-6; DNA: TGTGCCAGCAGTTACTCGCCAGGGTCGAAGCAGCCCCAGCATTTT; CDR3: CASSYSPGSKQPQHF
size: -; D: -; J: TRBJ2-1; V: TRBV4-2; DNA: TGTGCCAGCAGCCAAGATAATCTCGAGCAGTTCTTC; CDR3: CASSQDNLEQFF
size: -; D: TRBD1; J: TRBJ1-1; V: TRBV5-1; DNA: TGCGCCAGCGGAATGGGACAGTCCACTGAAGCTTTCTTT; CDR3: CASGMGQSTEAFF
size: -; D: -; J: TRBJ2-1; V: TRBV10-2; DNA: TGCGCCAGCAGTGAGAGGCGTCCAACCGGAGGCGGTGAGCAGTTCTTC; CDR3: CASSERRPTGGGEQFF
size: few; D: -; J: TRBJ2-3; V: TRBV12-3/TRBV12-4; DNA: TGTGCCAGCACCGAGCGGGATACGCAGTATTTT; CDR3: CASTERDTQYF
size: once; D: -; J: TRBJ1-6; V: TRBV28; DNA: TGTGCCAGCAGCCCCGCGGGGATCTATAATTCACCCCTCCACTTT; CDR3: CASSPAGIYNSPLHF
size: -; D: -; J: TRBJ2-6; V: TRBV10-2; DNA: TGCGCCAGCAGCGCAGGTGTCGGGGCCAACGTCCTGACTTTC; CDR3: CASSAGVGANVLTF
size: -; D: TRBD1; J: TRBJ1-1; V: TRBV5-1; DNA: TGCGCCAGCAGCTTCCTGACAGGGGGTAGTTACACTGAAGCTTTCTTT; CDR3: CASSFLTGGSYTEAFF
size: once; D: -; J: TRBJ2-5; V: TRBV15; DNA: TGTGCCACCAGCAGAGCCAAGGGGGGGCCGGGAGAGACCCAGTACTTC; CDR3: CATSRAKGGPGETQYF
size: -; D: -; J: TRBJ1-2; V: TRBV2; DNA: TGTGCCAGCAGTGGATGGCAGGGATTAGGAGGCTACACCTTC; CDR3: CASSGWQGLGGYTF
size: -; D: TRBD2; J: TRBJ2-3; V: TRBV6-1; DNA: TGTGCCAGCAGTGAAGCGATGGGCGGGAGGGCCGCCGATACGCAGTATTTT; CDR3: CASSEAMGGRAADTQYF
size: once; D: TRBD1; J: TRBJ1-2; V: TRBV6-5; DNA: TGTGCCAGCAGAACTTGGACAGGGGGAAGCTATGGCTACACCTTC; CDR3: CASRTWTGGSYGYTF
size: few; D: -; J: TRBJ2-5; V: TRBV5-1; DNA: TGCGCCAGCAGCTTGGTCGGCAGGGGTTTCCAAGAGACCCAGTACTTC; CDR3: CASSLVGRGFQETQYF